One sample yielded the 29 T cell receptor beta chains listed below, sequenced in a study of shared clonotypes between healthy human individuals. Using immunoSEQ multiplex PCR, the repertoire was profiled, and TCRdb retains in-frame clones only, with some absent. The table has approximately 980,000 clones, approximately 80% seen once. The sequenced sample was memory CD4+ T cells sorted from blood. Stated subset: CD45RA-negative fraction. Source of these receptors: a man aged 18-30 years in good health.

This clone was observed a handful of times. The CDR3 DNA is TGTGCCATCAGTGAGTCCGTCGTAGGGGGTACCAATGAAAAACTGTTTTTT. It specifies CAISESVVGGTNEKLFF. This sequence joins TRBV10-3 and TRBJ1-4, with D possibly matching TRBD1 (6 bases). The CDR3 consists of 17 residues. The V end was cut by 0 bases, the J end by 5 bases, with 16 bases between. Per germline, CDR1 ENHRY and CDR2 SYGVKD.

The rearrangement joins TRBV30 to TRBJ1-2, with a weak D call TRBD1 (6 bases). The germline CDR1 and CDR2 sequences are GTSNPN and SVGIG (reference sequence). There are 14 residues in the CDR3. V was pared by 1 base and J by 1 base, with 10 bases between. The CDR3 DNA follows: TGTGCCTGGAGTGAAAGGGGGAGTAACTATGGCTACACCTTC. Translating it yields CAWSERGSNYGYTF.

DNA for the CDR3: TGTGCCAGCAGCTTAGATGCAGGGACCCAGTACTTC. Encoded protein: CASSLDAGTQYF. The V call is TRBV11-3, the J call TRBJ2-5; D is unclear. Trimming pared 0 bases from V and 7 bases from J, leaving 6 bases between. The CDR3 spans 12 residues. The germline gives CDR1 SGHNT, CDR2 YENEEA. The full variable domain, its missing parts supplied by reference TRBV11-3 and TRBJ2-5, is EAGVVQSPRYKIIEKKQPVAFWCNPISGHNTLYWYLQNLGQGPELLIRYENEEAVDDSQLPKDRFSAERLKGVDSTLKIQPAELGDSAVYLCASSLDAGTQYFGPGTRLLVL.

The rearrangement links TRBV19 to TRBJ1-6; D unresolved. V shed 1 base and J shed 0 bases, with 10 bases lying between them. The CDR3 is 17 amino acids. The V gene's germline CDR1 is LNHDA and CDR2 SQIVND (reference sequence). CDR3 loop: CASSIGGRSSYNSPLHF. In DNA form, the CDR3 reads TGTGCCAGTAGTATAGGAGGGCGAAGCTCCTATAATTCACCCCTCCACTTT.

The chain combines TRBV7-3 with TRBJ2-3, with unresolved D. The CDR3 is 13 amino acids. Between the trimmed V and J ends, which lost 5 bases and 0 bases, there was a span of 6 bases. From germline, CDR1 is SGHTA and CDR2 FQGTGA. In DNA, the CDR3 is TGTGCCAGCAGCCAAGCTAGCACAGATACGCAGTATTTT. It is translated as CASSQASTDTQYF.

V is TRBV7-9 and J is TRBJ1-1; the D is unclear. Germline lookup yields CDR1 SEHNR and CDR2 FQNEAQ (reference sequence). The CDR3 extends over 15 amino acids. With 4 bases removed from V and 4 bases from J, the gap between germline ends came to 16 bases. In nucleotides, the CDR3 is TGTGCCAGCAGCTCCTACCCCTTCGAGCGCACTGAAGCTTTCTTT. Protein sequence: CASSSYPFERTEAFF.

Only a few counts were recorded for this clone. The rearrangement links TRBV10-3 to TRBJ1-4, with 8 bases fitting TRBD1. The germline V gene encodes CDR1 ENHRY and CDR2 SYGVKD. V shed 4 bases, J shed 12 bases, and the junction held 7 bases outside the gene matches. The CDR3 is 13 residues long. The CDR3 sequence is CAISGSDRDELFF. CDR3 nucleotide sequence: TGTGCCATCAGTGGTTCGGACAGGGACGAACTGTTTTTT.

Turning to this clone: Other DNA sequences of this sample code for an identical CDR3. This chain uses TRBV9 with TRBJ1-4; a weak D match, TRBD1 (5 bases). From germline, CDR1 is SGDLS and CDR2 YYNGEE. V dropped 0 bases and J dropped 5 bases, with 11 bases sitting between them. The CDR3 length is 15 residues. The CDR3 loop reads CASSVEAGWNEKLFF. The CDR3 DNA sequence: TGTGCCAGCAGCGTAGAGGCAGGGTGGAATGAAAAACTGTTTTTT.

The CDR3 region is CATWGPSNQPQHF. In DNA form, the CDR3 reads TGTGCCACGTGGGGTCCTAGCAATCAGCCCCAGCATTTT. The chain recombines TRBV28 with TRBJ1-5; D is undetermined. Germline loops: CDR1 MDHEN, CDR2 SYDVKM. Trimming shortened V by 10 bases and J by 0 bases, and 10 bases separated the two germline ends. The CDR3 covers 13 residues.

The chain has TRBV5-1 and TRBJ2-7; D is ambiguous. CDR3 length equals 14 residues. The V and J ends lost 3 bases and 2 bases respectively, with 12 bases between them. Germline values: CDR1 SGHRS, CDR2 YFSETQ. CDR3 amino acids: CASSSAPSPYEQYF. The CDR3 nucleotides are TGCGCCAGCAGCTCCGCGCCGAGTCCCTACGAGCAGTACTTC. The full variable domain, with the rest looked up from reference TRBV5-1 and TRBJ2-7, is KAGVTQTPRYLIKTRGQQVTLSCSPISGHRSVSWYQQTPGQGLQFLFEYFSETQRNKGNFPGRFSGRQFSNSRSEMNVSTLELGDSALYLCASSSAPSPYEQYFGPGTRLTVT.

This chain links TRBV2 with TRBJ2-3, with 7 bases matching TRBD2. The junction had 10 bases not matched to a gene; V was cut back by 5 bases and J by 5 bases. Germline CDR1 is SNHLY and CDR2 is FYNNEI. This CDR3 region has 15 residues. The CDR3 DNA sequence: TGTGCCAGCAGTTATCTAGCGGAGGCTAGAGATACGCAGTATTTT. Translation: CASSYLAEARDTQYF.

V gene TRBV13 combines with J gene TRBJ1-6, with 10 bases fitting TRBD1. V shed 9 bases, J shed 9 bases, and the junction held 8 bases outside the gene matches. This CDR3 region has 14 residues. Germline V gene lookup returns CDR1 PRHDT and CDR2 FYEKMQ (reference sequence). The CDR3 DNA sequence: TGTGCCAGTGGACAGGGGGGCCCACCTTCACCCCTCCACTTT. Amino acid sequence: CASGQGGPPSPLHF.

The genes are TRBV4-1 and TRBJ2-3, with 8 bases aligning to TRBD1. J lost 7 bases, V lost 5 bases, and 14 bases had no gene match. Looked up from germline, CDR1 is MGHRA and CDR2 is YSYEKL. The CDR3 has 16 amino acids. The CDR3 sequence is CASSSTQGDRVHTQYF. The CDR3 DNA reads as TGCGCCAGCAGCAGTACACAGGGGGATCGGGTTCATACGCAGTATTTT.

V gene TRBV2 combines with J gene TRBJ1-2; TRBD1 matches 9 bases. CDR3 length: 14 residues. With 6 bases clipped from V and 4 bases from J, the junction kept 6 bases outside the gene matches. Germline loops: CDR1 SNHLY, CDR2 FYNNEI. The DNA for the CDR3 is TGTGCCAGCAGCGGGGACAGGGTCGCCTATGGCTACACCTTC. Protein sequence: CASSGDRVAYGYTF.

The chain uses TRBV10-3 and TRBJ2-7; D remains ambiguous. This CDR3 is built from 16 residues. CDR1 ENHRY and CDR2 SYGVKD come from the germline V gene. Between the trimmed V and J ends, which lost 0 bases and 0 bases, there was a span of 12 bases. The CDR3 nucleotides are TGTGCCATCAGTGAGTCGAGTAGGGTTAGCTCCTACGAGCAGTACTTC. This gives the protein CAISESSRVSSYEQYF.

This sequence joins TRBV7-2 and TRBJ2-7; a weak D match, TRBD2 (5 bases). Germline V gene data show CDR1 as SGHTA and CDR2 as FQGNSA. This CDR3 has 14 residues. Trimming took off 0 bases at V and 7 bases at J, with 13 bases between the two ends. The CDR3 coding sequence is TGTGCCAGCAGCTTAGCGAGGCTAGCCGTGGAGCAGTACTTC. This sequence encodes CASSLARLAVEQYF.

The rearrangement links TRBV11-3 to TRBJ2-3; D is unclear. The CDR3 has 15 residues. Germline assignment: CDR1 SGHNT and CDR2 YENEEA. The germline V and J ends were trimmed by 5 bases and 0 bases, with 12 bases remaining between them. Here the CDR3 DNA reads TGTGCCAGCAGCAAGTATGGTTCGAGCACAGATACGCAGTATTTT. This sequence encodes CASSKYGSSTDTQYF. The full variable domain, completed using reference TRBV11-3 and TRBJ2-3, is EAGVVQSPRYKIIEKKQPVAFWCNPISGHNTLYWYLQNLGQGPELLIRYENEEAVDDSQLPKDRFSAERLKGVDSTLKIQPAELGDSAVYLCASSKYGSSTDTQYFGPGTRLTVL.

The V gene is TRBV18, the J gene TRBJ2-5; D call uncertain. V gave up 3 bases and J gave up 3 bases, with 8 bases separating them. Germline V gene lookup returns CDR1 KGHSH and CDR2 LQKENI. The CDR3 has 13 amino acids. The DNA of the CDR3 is TGTGCCAGCTCACCCCCAAACGAAGAGACCCAGTACTTC. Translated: CASSPPNEETQYF.

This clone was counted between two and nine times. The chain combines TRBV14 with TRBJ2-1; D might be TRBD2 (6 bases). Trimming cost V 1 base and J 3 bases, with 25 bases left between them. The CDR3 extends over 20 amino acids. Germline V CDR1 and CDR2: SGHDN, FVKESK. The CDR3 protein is CASSQGWVGSARRGYNEQFF. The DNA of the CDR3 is TGTGCCAGCAGCCAAGGTTGGGTAGGGTCGGCCCGGAGGGGCTACAATGAGCAGTTCTTC.

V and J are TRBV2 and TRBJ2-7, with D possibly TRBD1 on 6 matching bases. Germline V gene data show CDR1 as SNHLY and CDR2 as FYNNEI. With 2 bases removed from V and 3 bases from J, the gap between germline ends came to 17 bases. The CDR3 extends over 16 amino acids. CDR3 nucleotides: TGTGCCAGCAGTGAACAAGGATACCAAGGGGGCTACGAGCAGTACTTC. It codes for CASSEQGYQGGYEQYF.

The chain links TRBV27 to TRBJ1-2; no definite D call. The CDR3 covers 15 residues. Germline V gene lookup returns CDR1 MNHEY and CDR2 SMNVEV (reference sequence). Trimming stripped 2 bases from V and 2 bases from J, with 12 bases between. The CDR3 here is CASSLGTGKNYGYTF. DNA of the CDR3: TGTGCCAGCAGTTTAGGTACCGGAAAGAACTATGGCTACACCTTC.

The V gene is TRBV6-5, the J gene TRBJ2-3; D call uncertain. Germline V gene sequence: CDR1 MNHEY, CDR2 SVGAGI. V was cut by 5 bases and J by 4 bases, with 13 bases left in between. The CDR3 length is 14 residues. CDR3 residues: CASSPSAAPDTQYF. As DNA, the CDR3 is TGTGCCAGCAGTCCCTCCGCCGCCCCAGATACGCAGTATTTT.

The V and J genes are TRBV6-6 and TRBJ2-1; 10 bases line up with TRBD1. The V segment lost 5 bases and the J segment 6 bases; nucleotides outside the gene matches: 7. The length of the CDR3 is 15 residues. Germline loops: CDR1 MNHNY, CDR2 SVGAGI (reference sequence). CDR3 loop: CASSTAGQGRNEQFF. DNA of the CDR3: TGTGCCAGCAGTACAGCGGGACAGGGGCGCAATGAGCAGTTCTTC.

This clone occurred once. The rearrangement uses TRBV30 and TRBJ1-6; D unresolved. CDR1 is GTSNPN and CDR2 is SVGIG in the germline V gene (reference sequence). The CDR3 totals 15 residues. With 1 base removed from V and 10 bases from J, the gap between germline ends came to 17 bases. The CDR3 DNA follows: TGTGCCTGGAGTGAGGCGCGGGCCGTCAAGTCACCCCTCCACTTT. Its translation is CAWSEARAVKSPLHF.

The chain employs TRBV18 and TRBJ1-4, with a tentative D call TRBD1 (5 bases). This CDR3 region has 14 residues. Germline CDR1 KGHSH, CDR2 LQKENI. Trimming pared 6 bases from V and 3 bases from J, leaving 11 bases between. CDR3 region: CASSSTVSNEKLFF. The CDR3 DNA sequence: TGTGCCAGCTCCTCGACAGTTTCTAATGAAAAACTGTTTTTT.

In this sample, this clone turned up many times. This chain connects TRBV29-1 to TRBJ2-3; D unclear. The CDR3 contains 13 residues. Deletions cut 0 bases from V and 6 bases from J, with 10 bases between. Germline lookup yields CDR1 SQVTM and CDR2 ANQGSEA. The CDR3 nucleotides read TGCAGCGTTGAAGATTACACAACGGATACGCAGTATTTT. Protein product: CSVEDYTTDTQYF.

CDR3 coding DNA: TGTGCCAGCAGCGCACCGGGACTAGCGGTCAATGAGCAGTTCTTC. Translated: CASSAPGLAVNEQFF. The genes are TRBV9 and TRBJ2-1; TRBD2 agrees at 11 bases. There are 15 residues in the CDR3. CDR1 SGDLS and CDR2 YYNGEE come from the germline V gene. V gave up 3 bases and J gave up 6 bases; unmatched junction bases: 5.

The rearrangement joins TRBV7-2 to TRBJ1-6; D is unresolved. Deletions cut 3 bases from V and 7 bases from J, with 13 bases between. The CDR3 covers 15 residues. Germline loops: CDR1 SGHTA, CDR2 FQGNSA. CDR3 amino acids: CASSFAKGLNSPLHF. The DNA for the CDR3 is TGTGCCAGCAGCTTCGCTAAAGGGTTAAATTCACCCCTCCACTTT.

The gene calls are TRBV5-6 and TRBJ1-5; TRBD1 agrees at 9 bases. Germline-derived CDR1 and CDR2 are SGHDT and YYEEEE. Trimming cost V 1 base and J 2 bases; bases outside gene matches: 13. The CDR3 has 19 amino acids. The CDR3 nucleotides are TGTGCCAGCAGCTTGTCCCCCCCACAGGGGGCGTTGGGCAATCAGCCCCAGCATTTT. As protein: CASSLSPPQGALGNQPQHF.